This is a list of T cell receptor beta chains from one sample in a study of identical twins. Using its own MiXCR run on the 5' RACE reads, TCRdb lists one record per CDR3 protein. The data contain a few hundred thousand distinct CDR3 sequences, less than 20% of them singletons. The sample was naive T cells sorted from blood. The receptor set was obtained from a man between 50 and 59 years old in good health. CDR3s include the opening cysteine and the closing phenylalanine or tryptophan. The D gene is left open where the match is weak. The size field is filled for only some rows; it gives once, few, many or a size class.

>.|few|TRBV20-1|TRBJ1-1
TGCAGTGCTAGGAGAGCTGAAGCTTTCTTT
CSARRAEAFF
>.|few|TRBV20-1|TRBJ2-3
TGCAGTGCTAGTGTGTGGGACACAGATACGCAGTATTTT
CSASVWDTDTQYF
>.|.|TRBV29-1|TRBJ2-1
TGCAGCGTTGAAGATCGTCTGGGGGCAGGCGAGCAGTTCTTC
CSVEDRLGAGEQFF
>.|many|TRBV5-1|TRBJ2-7
TGCGCCAGCAGCACAGACAGCTCCTACGAGCAGTACTTC
CASSTDSSYEQYF
>TRBD2|few|TRBV27|TRBJ2-4
TGTGCCAGCAGTCCGGGACTAGCGGTATCTAACATTCAGTACTTC
CASSPGLAVSNIQYF
>.|many|TRBV6-5|TRBJ2-5
TGTGCCAGCAGTTACGGTGGAGGGGGTGAGACCCAGTACTTC
CASSYGGGGETQYF
>TRBD2|many|TRBV4-2|TRBJ2-1
TGTGCCAGCAGCCATCTTAGCGGGGCCCTCTCCTACAATGAGCAGTTCTTC
CASSHLSGALSYNEQFF
>TRBD2|few|TRBV28|TRBJ2-7
TGTGCCAGCACCGAAGGGACTAGCGGGGTATACGAGCAGTACTTC
CASTEGTSGVYEQYF
>.|.|TRBV29-1|TRBJ2-7
TGCAGCTTCCTGGACGGCTCCTACGAGCAGTACTTC
CSFLDGSYEQYF
>TRBD1|few|TRBV12-3/TRBV12-4|TRBJ2-1
TGTGCCAGCAACCCCACAGGGGTAGCCTACAATGAGCAGTTCTTC
CASNPTGVAYNEQFF
>TRBD2|few|TRBV20-1|TRBJ2-1
TGCAGTGCTAGCCGTGGACTAGCGGGTCGCAATGAGCAGTTCTTC
CSASRGLAGRNEQFF
>.|.|TRBV6-1|TRBJ2-2
TGTGCCAGCAGTGAAGATGGAGGACGGGCGAACACCGGGGAGCTGTTTTTT
CASSEDGGRANTGELFF
>.|.|TRBV5-1|TRBJ1-1
TGCGCCAGCAGCCTACCCCCAGGGGATGAAGCTTTCTTT
CASSLPPGDEAFF
>.|.|TRBV20-1|TRBJ1-1
TGCAGTGCCGCGGGCGTGATGAACACTGAAGCTTTCTTT
CSAAGVMNTEAFF
>.|.|TRBV9|TRBJ2-7
TGTGCCAGCAGCGTAGGGCGAAGCCCGTCCTCCTACGAGCAGTACTTC
CASSVGRSPSSYEQYF
>.|many|TRBV20-1|TRBJ2-1
TGCAGTGCTTTGACAAGGTTCTTAGCTCACTCCTACAATGAGCAGTTCTTC
CSALTRFLAHSYNEQFF
>.|many|TRBV12-3/TRBV12-4|TRBJ2-1
TGTGCCAGCAGTTTGATGGGTGGGCAGTTCTTC
CASSLMGGQFF
>.|.|TRBV7-2|TRBJ1-6
TGTGCCAGCAGTTTCAGGGGAGCGAACTCACCCCTCCACTTT
CASSFRGANSPLHF
>TRBD2|few|TRBV27|TRBJ2-3
TGTGCCAGCAGTTTATTACTCGGGAGGCGGGCAGATACGCAGTATTTT
CASSLLLGRRADTQYF
>TRBD2|few|TRBV5-1|TRBJ2-1
TGCGCCAGCAGCTTGGCAGGGACTAGCGTCACCGATGAGCAGTTCTTC
CASSLAGTSVTDEQFF
>.|many|TRBV13|TRBJ1-2
TGTGCCAGCAGCTTAGTGCCAGGGACAAAACCACGAGCTAACTATGGCTACACCTTC
CASSLVPGTKPRANYGYTF
>.|many|TRBV28|TRBJ2-5
TGTGCCAGCAGTTTAGGCTCCGAATGGCAGCGGACCCAGTACTTC
CASSLGSEWQRTQYF
>.|.|TRBV11-2|TRBJ1-4
TGTGCCAGCAGCTCACCGGGACAACTCTTTATTAATGAAAAACTGTTTTTT
CASSSPGQLFINEKLFF
>TRBD1|many|TRBV20-1|TRBJ2-2
TGCAGTGCCCTCAGGGGGCCAAACACCGGGGAGCTGTTTTTT
CSALRGPNTGELFF
>.|few|TRBV5-1|TRBJ1-1
TGCGCCAGCAGAGGCAGTGGGATTGCTTTCTTT
CASRGSGIAFF
>.|.|TRBV10-3|TRBJ1-1
TGTGCCATCAGCGCGAAGAACACTGAAGCTTTCTTT
CAISAKNTEAFF
>.|few|TRBV4-2|TRBJ2-2
TGTGCCAGCAGCCAAGATTGGGTAACGGACCCCACCGGGGAGCTGTTTTTT
CASSQDWVTDPTGELFF
>.|many|TRBV6-1|TRBJ2-7
TGTGCCAGCAGCCGCGCCGGGATATCCTACGAGCAGTACTTC
CASSRAGISYEQYF
>.|many|TRBV4-2|TRBJ1-1
TGTGCCAGCAGCCCTAATGGCGGGGGGACCACTGAAGCTTTCTTT
CASSPNGGGTTEAFF
>TRBD1|many|TRBV20-1|TRBJ2-4
TGCAGTGCTCATCAGGGGGCGGCCAAAAACATTCAGTACTTC
CSAHQGAAKNIQYF
>TRBD2|.|TRBV6-5|TRBJ2-1
TGTGCCAGCAGTTCGCCTCCCGGCGGGAGCTCCTACAATGAGCAGTTCTTC
CASSSPPGGSSYNEQFF
>.|.|TRBV6-1|TRBJ1-2
TGTGCCAGCAGTGGTAGATCCCCATGGCATGGCTACACCTTC
CASSGRSPWHGYTF
>TRBD2|few|TRBV28|TRBJ2-1
TGTGCCAGCAGTTTCCTAGCGGGAGGGCCAGGTGAGCAGTTCTTC
CASSFLAGGPGEQFF
>.|few|TRBV2|TRBJ2-7
TGTGCCAGCAGTACAGGGGGGGGTGAGCAGTACTTC
CASSTGGGEQYF
>.|many|TRBV15|TRBJ2-3
TGTGCCACCAGCAGAGAGGGTCAAGGCACAGATACGCAGTATTTT
CATSREGQGTDTQYF
>.|few|TRBV24-1|TRBJ2-7
TGTGCCACCAGTGATGCCGGGACTTCCTACGAGCAGTACTTC
CATSDAGTSYEQYF
>.|few|TRBV9|TRBJ1-1
TGTGCCAGCAGCGTAGGGTTCCTGGGGACTGAAGCTTTCTTT
CASSVGFLGTEAFF
>.|.|TRBV6-1|TRBJ2-7
TGTGCCAGCAGCCACTGGGACAACTACGAGCAGTACTTC
CASSHWDNYEQYF
>.|.|TRBV6-2/TRBV6-3|TRBJ2-2
TGTGCCAGCACTGGCTCCGGGGAGCTGTTTTTT
CASTGSGELFF
>.|.|TRBV5-1|TRBJ2-3
TGCGCCAGCAGCTACCGTTCAGGGGGCACAGATACGCAGTATTTT
CASSYRSGGTDTQYF
>.|many|TRBV21-1|TRBJ2-7
TGTGCCAGCAGCAAATTGCGGACAGTCTCCTACGAGCAGTACTTC
CASSKLRTVSYEQYF
>.|.|TRBV7-9|TRBJ1-1
TGTGCCAGCAGTTCACAAACAGGGCTCACTGAAGCTTTCTTT
CASSSQTGLTEAFF
>.|.|TRBV10-2|TRBJ2-5
TGCGCCGGGCCCAAGGGGACTTCTCAAGAGACCCAGTACTTC
CAGPKGTSQETQYF
>TRBD1|.|TRBV6-1|TRBJ2-1
TGTGCCAGCAGTGACAACAGGGGAAGCAACAATGAGCAGTTCTTC
CASSDNRGSNNEQFF
>.|few|TRBV6-1|TRBJ2-1
TGTGCCAGCAGTGAATACGGGGGAGGCTACAATGAGCAGTTCTTC
CASSEYGGGYNEQFF
>.|many|TRBV6-2/TRBV6-3|TRBJ1-1
TGTGCCAGCACTCATGCATTGAACACTGAAGCTTTCTTT
CASTHALNTEAFF
>TRBD1|.|TRBV6-2/TRBV6-3|TRBJ2-3
TGTGCCAGCAGGGACAGGGATTTCACAGATACGCAGTATTTT
CASRDRDFTDTQYF
>.|many|TRBV5-1|TRBJ2-3
TGCGCCAGCAGCTTGGCCAAGCCAGATACGCAGTATTTT
CASSLAKPDTQYF
>.|.|TRBV12-3/TRBV12-4|TRBJ2-7
TGTGCCAGCAGTTCCCCGCAGGGTTACGAGCAGTACTTC
CASSSPQGYEQYF
>TRBD2|few|TRBV29-1|TRBJ2-3
TGCAGCGTTGAACCCCGGGGGGGTCTTGGCACAGATACGCAGTATTTT
CSVEPRGGLGTDTQYF
>TRBD2|few|TRBV28|TRBJ2-1
TGTGCCAGCAGTTTATCCCGACACTTAGCGGGGGGCTACTACAATGAGCAGTTCTTC
CASSLSRHLAGGYYNEQFF
>TRBD1|.|TRBV5-1|TRBJ1-1
TGCGCCAGCAGCTCGACAGGGGGCGCGGGGGAAGCTTTCTTT
CASSSTGGAGEAFF
>TRBD1|few|TRBV12-3/TRBV12-4|TRBJ1-2
TGTGCCAGCACCGCCTTGGCGGGACAGGGGACGAGAACCTTC
CASTALAGQGTRTF
>.|few|TRBV24-1|TRBJ2-2
TGTGCCACCAGTGATCCCCCTTGGGGGGCGAACACCGGGGAGCTGTTTTTT
CATSDPPWGANTGELFF